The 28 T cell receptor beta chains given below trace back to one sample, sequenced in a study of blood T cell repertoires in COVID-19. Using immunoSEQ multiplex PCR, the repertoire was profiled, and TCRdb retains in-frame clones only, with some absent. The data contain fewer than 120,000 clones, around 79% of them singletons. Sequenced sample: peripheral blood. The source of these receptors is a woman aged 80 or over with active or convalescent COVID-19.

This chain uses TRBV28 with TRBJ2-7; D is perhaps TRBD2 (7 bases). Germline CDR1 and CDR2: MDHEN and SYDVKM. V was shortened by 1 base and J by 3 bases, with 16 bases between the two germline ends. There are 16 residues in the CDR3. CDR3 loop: CASSLSPGAGDYEQYF. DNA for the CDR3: TGTGCCAGCAGTTTATCCCCAGGGGCGGGAGACTACGAGCAGTACTTC. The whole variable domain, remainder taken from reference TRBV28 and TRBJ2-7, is DVKVTQSSRYLVKRTGEKVFLECVQDMDHENMFWYRQDPGLGLRLIYFSYDVKMKEKGDIPEGYSVSREKKERFSLILESASTNQTSMYLCASSLSPGAGDYEQYFGPGTRLTVT.

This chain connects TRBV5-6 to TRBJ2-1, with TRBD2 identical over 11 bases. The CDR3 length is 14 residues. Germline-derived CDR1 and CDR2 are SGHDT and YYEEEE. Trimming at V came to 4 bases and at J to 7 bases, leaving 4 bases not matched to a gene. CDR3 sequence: CASSLGLAVNEQFF. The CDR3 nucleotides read TGTGCCAGCAGCCTGGGACTAGCGGTGAATGAGCAGTTCTTC.

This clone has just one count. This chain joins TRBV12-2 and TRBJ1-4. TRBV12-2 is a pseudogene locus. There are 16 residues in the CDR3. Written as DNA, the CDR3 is TGTGCAAGTCGCCGGCCCCCGGGTCCCCTCTTTGAGTGGGTGTTTTTT. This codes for CASRRPPGPLFEWVFF.

In DNA form, the CDR3 reads TGTGCCAGCAGCTTAAGGGACAGGGATCAGCCCCAGCATTTT. Translation: CASSLRDRDQPQHF. The chain uses TRBV7-6 and TRBJ1-5; 9 positions agree with TRBD1. This CDR3 is 14 amino acids long. Trimming at V came to 2 bases and at J to 5 bases, leaving 1 base not matched to a gene. The germline CDR1 and CDR2 sequences are SGHVS and FNYEAQ.

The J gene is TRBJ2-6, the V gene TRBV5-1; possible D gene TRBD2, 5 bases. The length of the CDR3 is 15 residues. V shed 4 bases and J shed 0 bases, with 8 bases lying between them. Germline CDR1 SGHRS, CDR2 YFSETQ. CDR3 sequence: CASSGGRSGANVLTF. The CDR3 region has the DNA TGCGCCAGCAGCGGAGGTCGCTCTGGGGCCAACGTCCTGACTTTC.

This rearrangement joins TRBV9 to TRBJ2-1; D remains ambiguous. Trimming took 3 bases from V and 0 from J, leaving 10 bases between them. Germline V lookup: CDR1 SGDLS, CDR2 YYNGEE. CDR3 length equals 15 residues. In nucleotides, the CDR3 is TGTGCCAGCAGCGGACACCCGAGCTCCTACAATGAGCAGTTCTTC. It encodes CASSGHPSSYNEQFF.

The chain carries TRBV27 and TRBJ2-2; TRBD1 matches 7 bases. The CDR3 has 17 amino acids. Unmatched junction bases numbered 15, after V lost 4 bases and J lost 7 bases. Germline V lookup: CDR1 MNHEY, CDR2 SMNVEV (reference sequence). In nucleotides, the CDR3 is TGTGCCAGCAGTTCCCTACAGGGGTTATTTGTCGGCGGGGAGCTGTTTTTT. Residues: CASSSLQGLFVGGELFF.

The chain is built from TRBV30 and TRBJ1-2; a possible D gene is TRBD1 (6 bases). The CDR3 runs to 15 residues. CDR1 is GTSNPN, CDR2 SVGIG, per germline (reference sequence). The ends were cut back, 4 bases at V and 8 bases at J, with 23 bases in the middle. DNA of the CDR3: TGTGCCTGGACCTTTACCCGGGACACTCCTTTAGGCTACACCTTC. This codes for CAWTFTRDTPLGYTF.

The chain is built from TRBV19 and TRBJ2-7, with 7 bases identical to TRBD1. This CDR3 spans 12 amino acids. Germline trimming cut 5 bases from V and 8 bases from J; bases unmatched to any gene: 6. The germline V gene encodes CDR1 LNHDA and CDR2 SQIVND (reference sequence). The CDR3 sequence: CASSLPGQKQYF. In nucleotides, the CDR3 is TGTGCCAGTAGTCTCCCGGGACAGAAGCAGTACTTC.

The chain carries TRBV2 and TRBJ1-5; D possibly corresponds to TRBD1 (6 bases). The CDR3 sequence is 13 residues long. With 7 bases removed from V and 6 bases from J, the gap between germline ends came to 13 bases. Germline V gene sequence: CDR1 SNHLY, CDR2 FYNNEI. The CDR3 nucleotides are TGTGCCAGCAACCAGGGGAAGGGTCAGCCCCAGCATTTT. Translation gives CASNQGKGQPQHF. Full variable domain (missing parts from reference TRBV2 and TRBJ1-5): EPEVTQTPSHQVTQMGQEVILRCVPISNHLYFYWYRQILGQKVEFLVSFYNNEISEKSEIFDDQFSVERPDGSNFTLKIRSTKLEDSAMYFCASNQGKGQPQHFGDGTRLSIL.

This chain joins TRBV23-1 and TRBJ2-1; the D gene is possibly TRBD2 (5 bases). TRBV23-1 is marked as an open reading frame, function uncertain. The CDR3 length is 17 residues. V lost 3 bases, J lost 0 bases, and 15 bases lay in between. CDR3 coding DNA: TGCGCCAGCAGTCACACCGCGCGGGCGGGCTCCTACAATGAGCAGTTCTTC. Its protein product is CASSHTARAGSYNEQFF.

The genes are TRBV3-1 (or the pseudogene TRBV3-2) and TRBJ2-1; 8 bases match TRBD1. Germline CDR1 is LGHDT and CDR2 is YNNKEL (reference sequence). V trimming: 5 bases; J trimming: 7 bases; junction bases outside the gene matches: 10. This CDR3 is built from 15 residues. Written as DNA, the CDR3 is TGTGCCAGCAGCATACGGGCAGGGGGCCGGAATGAGCAGTTCTTC. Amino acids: CASSIRAGGRNEQFF.

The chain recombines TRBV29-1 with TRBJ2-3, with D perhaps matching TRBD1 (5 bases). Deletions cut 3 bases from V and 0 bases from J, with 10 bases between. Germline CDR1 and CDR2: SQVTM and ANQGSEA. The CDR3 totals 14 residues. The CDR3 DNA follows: TGCAGCGTTGAGGGGCCCTCTAGCACAGATACGCAGTATTTT. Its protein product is CSVEGPSSTDTQYF.

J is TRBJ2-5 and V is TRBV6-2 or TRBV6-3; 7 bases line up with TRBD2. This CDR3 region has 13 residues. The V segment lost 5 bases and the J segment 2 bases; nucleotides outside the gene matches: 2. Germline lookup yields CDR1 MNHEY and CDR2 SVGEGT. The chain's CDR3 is CASSALAQETQYF. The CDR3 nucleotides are TGTGCCAGCAGTGCACTAGCGCAAGAGACCCAGTACTTC.

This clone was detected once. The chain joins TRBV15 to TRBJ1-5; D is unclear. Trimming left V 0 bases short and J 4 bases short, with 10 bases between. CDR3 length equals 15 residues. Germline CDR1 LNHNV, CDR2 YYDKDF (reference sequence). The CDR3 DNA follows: TGTGCCACCAGCAGAGATCCGAGAGCGAATCAGCCCCAGCATTTT. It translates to CATSRDPRANQPQHF. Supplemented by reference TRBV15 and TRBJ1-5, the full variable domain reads DAMVIQNPRYQVTQFGKPVTLSCSQTLNHNVMYWYQQKSSQAPKLLFHYYDKDFNNEADTPDNFQSRRPNTSFCFLDIRSPGLGDTAMYLCATSRDPRANQPQHFGDGTRLSIL.

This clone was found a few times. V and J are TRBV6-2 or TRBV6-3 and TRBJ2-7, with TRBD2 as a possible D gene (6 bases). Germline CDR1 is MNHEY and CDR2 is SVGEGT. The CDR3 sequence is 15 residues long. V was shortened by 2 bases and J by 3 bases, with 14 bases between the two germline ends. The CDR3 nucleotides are TGTGCCAGCAGTTACGGCGGGACCGGATACTACGAGCAGTACTTC. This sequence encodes CASSYGGTGYYEQYF.

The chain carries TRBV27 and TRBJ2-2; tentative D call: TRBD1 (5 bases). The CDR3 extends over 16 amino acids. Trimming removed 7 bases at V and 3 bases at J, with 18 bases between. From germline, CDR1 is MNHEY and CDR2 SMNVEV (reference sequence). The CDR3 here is CASIGPRGRDTGELFF. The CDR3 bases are TGTGCCAGCATAGGGCCTAGGGGCCGGGACACCGGGGAGCTGTTTTTT.

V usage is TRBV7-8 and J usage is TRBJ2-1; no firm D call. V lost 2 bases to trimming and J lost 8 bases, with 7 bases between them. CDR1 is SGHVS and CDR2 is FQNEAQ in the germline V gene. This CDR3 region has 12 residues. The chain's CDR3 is CASSLNRDEQFF. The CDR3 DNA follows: TGTGCCAGCAGCTTAAACCGCGATGAGCAGTTCTTC.

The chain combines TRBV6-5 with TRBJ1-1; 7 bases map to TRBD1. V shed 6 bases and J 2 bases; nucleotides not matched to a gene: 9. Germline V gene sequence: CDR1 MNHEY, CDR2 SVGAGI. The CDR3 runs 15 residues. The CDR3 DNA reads TGTGCCAGCAGGCCCACGACAGGGTCTAACACTGAAGCTTTCTTT. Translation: CASRPTTGSNTEAFF.

The DNA of the CDR3 is TGTGCCAGCAGCCCCGGACAGGGGCCTACCTATGGCTACACCTTC. Translating it yields CASSPGQGPTYGYTF. The rearrangement links TRBV7-2 to TRBJ1-2; 9 positions match TRBD1. Trimming cost V 5 bases and J 4 bases; bases outside gene matches: 8. The germline V gene has CDR1 SGHTA and CDR2 FQGNSA. This CDR3 comprises 15 residues.

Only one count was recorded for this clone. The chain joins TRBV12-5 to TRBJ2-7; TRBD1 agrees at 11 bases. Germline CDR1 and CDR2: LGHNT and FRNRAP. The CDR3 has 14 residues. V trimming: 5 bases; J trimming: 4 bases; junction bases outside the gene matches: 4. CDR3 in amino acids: CASGLWDRGYEQYF. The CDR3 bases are TGTGCTAGTGGTCTCTGGGACAGGGGGTACGAGCAGTACTTC.

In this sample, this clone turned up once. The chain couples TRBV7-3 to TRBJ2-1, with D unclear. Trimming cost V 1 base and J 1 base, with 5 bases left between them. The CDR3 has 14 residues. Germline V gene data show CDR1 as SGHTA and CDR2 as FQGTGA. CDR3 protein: CASSLSGSYNEQFF. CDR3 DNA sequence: TGTGCCAGCAGCTTAAGCGGTTCCTACAATGAGCAGTTCTTC.

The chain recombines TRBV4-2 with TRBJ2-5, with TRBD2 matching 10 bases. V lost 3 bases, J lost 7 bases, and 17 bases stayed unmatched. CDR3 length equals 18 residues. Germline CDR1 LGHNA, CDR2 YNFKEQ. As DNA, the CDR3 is TGTGCCAGCAGCCAGGACCAAGAGGGTAGCGGGAGGCCGGGGACCCAGTACTTC. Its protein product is CASSQDQEGSGRPGTQYF.

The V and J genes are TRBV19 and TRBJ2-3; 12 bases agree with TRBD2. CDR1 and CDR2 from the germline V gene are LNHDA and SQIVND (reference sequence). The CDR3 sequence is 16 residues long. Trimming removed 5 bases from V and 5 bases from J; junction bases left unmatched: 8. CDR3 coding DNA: TGTGCCAGTAGTCTTTGGACTAGCGGGACGAGAGATACGCAGTATTTT. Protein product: CASSLWTSGTRDTQYF. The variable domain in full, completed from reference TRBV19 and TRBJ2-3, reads DGGITQSPKYLFRKEGQNVTLSCEQNLNHDAMYWYRQDPGQGLRLIYYSQIVNDFQKGDIAEGYSVSREKKESFPLTVTSAQKNPTAFYLCASSLWTSGTRDTQYFGPGTRLTVL.

The CDR3: CASSPSGVSEAFF. The CDR3 region has the DNA TGTGCCAGCTCACCATCGGGGGTATCTGAAGCTTTCTTT. V gene TRBV18 combines with J gene TRBJ1-1, with D possibly TRBD1 on 5 matching bases. Looked up from germline, CDR1 is KGHSH and CDR2 is LQKENI. The CDR3 sequence is 13 residues long. Trimming took 2 bases from V and 6 from J, leaving 10 bases between them.

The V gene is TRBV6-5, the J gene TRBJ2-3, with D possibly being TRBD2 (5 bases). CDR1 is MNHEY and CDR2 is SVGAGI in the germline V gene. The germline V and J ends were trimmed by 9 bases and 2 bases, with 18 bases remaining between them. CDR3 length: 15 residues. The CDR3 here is CASLSGERNTDTQYF. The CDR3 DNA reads TGTGCCAGTTTGTCTGGCGAGCGGAACACAGATACGCAGTATTTT.

The chain's CDR3 is CASSQRGWGDYGYTF. CDR3 nucleotides: TGTGCCAGCAGCCAACGGGGGTGGGGAGACTATGGCTACACCTTC. The J gene is TRBJ1-2, the V gene TRBV3-1 (or the pseudogene TRBV3-2), with D possibly matching TRBD1 (5 bases). V was trimmed by 2 bases and J by 3 bases, leaving 13 bases between them. CDR1 is LGHDT, CDR2 YNNKEL, per germline (reference sequence). The CDR3 has 15 residues.

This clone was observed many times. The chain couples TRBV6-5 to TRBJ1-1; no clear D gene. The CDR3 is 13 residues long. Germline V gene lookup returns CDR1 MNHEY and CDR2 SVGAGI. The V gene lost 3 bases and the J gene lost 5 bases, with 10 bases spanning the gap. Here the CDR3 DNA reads TGTGCCAGCAGTTATTTGGGGAGAACTGAAGCTTTCTTT. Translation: CASSYLGRTEAFF.